The TCR beta chain described here comes from a study of blood T cells in healthy people across ages. This clonotype was detected a few times. Its target is unknown. With a J-beta primer mix and a sample-barcoded 5' primer, a second PCR ran roughly 6 to 12 cycles. Every cDNA was tagged by a template-switch adaptor with 12 random nucleotides. Each single sample gave us at least 2.5 million CDR3-containing paired-end reads. TCRdb reprocessed the 5' RACE reads via MiXCR and lists one record per CDR3 protein. The repertoire holds just under 750,000 distinct CDR3 sequences, with 22% as singletons. Whole-study findings and limits: TCR beta diversity, measured per million T cells, fell in a roughly linear way with age.

The V end lost 3 bases, the J end lost 8 bases, and 11 bases lay between the germline ends. This CDR3 is built from 13 residues. CDR1 ENHRY and CDR2 SYGVKD come from the germline V gene. The clonotype originates from a man aged 70 or older in good health. The gene calls are TRBV10-3 and TRBJ1-5; TRBD1 might be the D (6 bases). The sample was blood. The CDR3 is CAISEGSGEPQHF. DNA of the CDR3: TGTGCCATCAGTGAAGGGTCAGGGGAGCCCCAGCATTTT.